One and the same sample provided the 10 T cell receptor beta chains below, sequenced in a study of regulatory T cells in long-lasting Graves disease. Library construction for TCR beta used iRepertoire HTBI primers and Arm-PCR of CDR3 regions. In TCRdb, the multiplex PCR reads were re-called with MiXCR into one record per CDR3 protein. The sample records over 350,000 distinct CDR3 sequences, more than 20% being singletons. Time point denoted: persistent/refractory GD, antithyroid drugs over 5 years with positive TRAb. PBMCs provided the RNA from which the TCR library was made. The specimen comprised peripheral blood mononuclear cells (PBMCs), sampled when the disease was refractory, from a patient treated with antithyroid drugs. The receptors were sampled from a female donor with Graves disease.

J is TRBJ1-5 and V is TRBV15; TRBD1 is a possible D gene (5 bases). Germline values: CDR1 LNHNV, CDR2 YYDKDF (reference sequence). The CDR3 sequence is 16 residues long. Between the trimmed V and J ends, which lost 1 base and 1 base, there was a span of 11 bases. The CDR3 is CATSRGGVGSNQPQHF. CDR3 DNA: TGTGCCACCAGCAGAGGAGGGGTCGGGAGCAATCAGCCCCAGCATTTT.

This clonotype has only a few counts. This chain's CDR3 is CSARGPSNQPQHF. In DNA, the CDR3 is TGCAGTGCTAGAGGGCCTAGCAATCAGCCCCAGCATTTT. The V and J genes are TRBV20-1 and TRBJ1-5; D gene ambiguous. This CDR3 is 13 amino acids long. Trimming pared 1 base from V and 0 bases from J, leaving 4 bases between. Germline-derived CDR1 and CDR2 are DFQATT and SNEGSKA (reference sequence).

CDR3 bases: TGCGCCAGCAGCTCCGGACTAGGACCCTACGAGCAGTACTTC. Translated, it gives CASSSGLGPYEQYF. The rearrangement links TRBV4-1 to TRBJ2-7, with 7 bases aligning to TRBD2. V lost 5 bases, J lost 2 bases, and 6 bases stayed unmatched. Germline V gives CDR1 MGHRA, CDR2 YSYEKL. There are 14 residues in the CDR3.

In its sample, this clonotype was seen a few times. This chain joins TRBV7-9 and TRBJ1-4; 7 bases are shared with TRBD1. CDR3 length equals 15 residues. Germline lookup yields CDR1 SEHNR and CDR2 FQNEAQ (reference sequence). J was trimmed by 7 bases and V by 1 base; bases with no gene match: 6. CDR3: CASSLVRGGSEKLFF. CDR3 coding DNA: TGTGCCAGCAGCTTAGTGAGAGGGGGCAGTGAAAAACTGTTTTTT.

The table lists this clonotype with many counts. This CDR3 reads CASRTYTEAFF. The CDR3 nucleotides read TGTGCCAGCAGGACCTACACTGAAGCTTTCTTT. V usage is TRBV12-3 or TRBV12-4 and J usage is TRBJ1-1; D unclear. V shed 6 bases and J shed 3 bases, with 5 bases lying between them. The CDR3 consists of 11 residues.

J is TRBJ2-1 and V is TRBV9, with TRBD2 identical over 10 bases. Germline V gene sequence: CDR1 SGDLS, CDR2 YYNGEE. V lost 0 bases, J lost 9 bases, and 9 bases stayed unmatched. This CDR3 spans 16 amino acids. The CDR3 DNA reads as TGTGCCAGCAGCGTAGTGGCGAGCGGGAGGGCCGGTGAGCAGTTCTTC. Amino acid sequence: CASSVVASGRAGEQFF.

The rearrangement links TRBV5-1 to TRBJ2-5; D is perhaps TRBD2 (6 bases). Germline V gene data show CDR1 as SGHRS and CDR2 as YFSETQ. The V gene lost 0 bases and the J gene lost 5 bases, with 8 bases spanning the gap. CDR3 length: 13 amino acids. CDR3 protein: CASSLASAETQYF. CDR3 bases: TGCGCCAGCAGCTTGGCTAGCGCCGAGACCCAGTACTTC.

The chain joins TRBV10-3 to TRBJ2-2; the D gene could be TRBD1 or TRBD2 (5 bases each). The CDR3 length is 15 residues. V was clipped by 10 bases and J by 6 bases, with 21 bases between them. The V gene's germline CDR1 is ENHRY and CDR2 SYGVKD. The CDR3 reads CATREGSTNSGELFF. CDR3 in DNA: TGTGCCACCAGAGAGGGGAGTACAAACTCCGGGGAGCTGTTTTTT.

This clonotype was observed a handful of times. The V call is TRBV5-1, the J call TRBJ1-1; D remains unclear. Germline V lookup: CDR1 SGHRS, CDR2 YFSETQ. The CDR3 runs 18 residues. The ends were cut back, 0 bases at V and 0 bases at J, with 18 bases in the middle. In nucleotides, the CDR3 is TGCGCCAGCAGCTTGGGCGGCAGCCAAAGTCCGCTGAACACTGAAGCTTTCTTT. It specifies CASSLGGSQSPLNTEAFF.

The chain employs TRBV6-2 or TRBV6-3 and TRBJ2-7; TRBD2 aligns across 9 bases. The CDR3 has 16 residues. CDR1 MNHEY and CDR2 SVGEGT come from the germline V gene. V gave up 2 bases and J gave up 2 bases; unmatched junction bases: 7. DNA of the CDR3: TGTGCCAGCAGTTACCGTACTAGCGGGCATCCCTACGAGCAGTACTTC. Encoded protein: CASSYRTSGHPYEQYF.